This passage covers 5 T cell receptor beta chains from one sample sequenced in a study of cytomegalovirus exposure and HLA in healthy donors. The PCR had 60 Vbeta and 13 Jbeta primers. TCRdb's table, derived via immunoSEQ multiplex PCR, lists solely in-frame clones and lacks some. Of some 150,000 clones listed, over 75% are singletons. The sequenced sample was PBMCs. All receptors derive from a man under 40 in good health and CMV-seropositive.

The chain carries TRBV28 and TRBJ2-5; unclear D gene. The DNA end is more similar to TRBJ2-7, so the J call may be wrong. The CDR3 runs 10 residues. The V gene's germline CDR1 is MDHEN and CDR2 SYDVKM. As DNA, the CDR3 is TGTGCCAGCAGTTTGTACGAGCAGTACTTC. Translated: CASSLYEQYF.

V gene TRBV28 combines with J gene TRBJ1-5; D remains ambiguous. The V gene's germline CDR1 is MDHEN and CDR2 SYDVKM. V was cut by 3 bases and J by 5 bases, with 5 bases left in between. This CDR3 has 12 residues. The CDR3 DNA is TGTGCCAGCAGTTTTCTCGATCAGCCCCAGCATTTT. Translated, it gives CASSFLDQPQHF.

The chain uses TRBV7-9 and TRBJ2-7, with 7 bases fitting TRBD2. The CDR3 sequence is 14 residues long. CDR1 and CDR2 (germline): SEHNR, FQNEAQ (reference sequence). With 4 bases clipped from V and 4 bases from J, the junction kept 7 bases outside the gene matches. This CDR3 is CASSSLAGVYEQYF. The CDR3 DNA reads TGTGCCAGCAGCTCCCTCGCGGGGGTTTACGAGCAGTACTTC.

This chain uses TRBV5-6 with TRBJ2-1; 7 positions match TRBD2. In germline, CDR1 is SGHDT, CDR2 YYEEEE. The trim removed 0 bases at V and 12 bases at J, leaving 9 bases unmatched. This CDR3 is 14 amino acids long. CDR3 loop: CASSLGGGSLGQFF. The CDR3 nucleotides are TGTGCCAGCAGCTTGGGGGGGGGATCATTGGGGCAGTTCTTC.

The chain recombines TRBV30 with TRBJ1-2, with D hard to call. The CDR3 totals 12 residues. CDR1 and CDR2 from the germline V gene are GTSNPN and SVGIG (reference sequence). Trimming shortened V by 1 base and J by 2 bases, and 5 bases separated the two germline ends. Here the CDR3 DNA reads TGTGCCTGGAGTGACAGAAACTATGGCTACACCTTC. Translating gives CAWSDRNYGYTF.